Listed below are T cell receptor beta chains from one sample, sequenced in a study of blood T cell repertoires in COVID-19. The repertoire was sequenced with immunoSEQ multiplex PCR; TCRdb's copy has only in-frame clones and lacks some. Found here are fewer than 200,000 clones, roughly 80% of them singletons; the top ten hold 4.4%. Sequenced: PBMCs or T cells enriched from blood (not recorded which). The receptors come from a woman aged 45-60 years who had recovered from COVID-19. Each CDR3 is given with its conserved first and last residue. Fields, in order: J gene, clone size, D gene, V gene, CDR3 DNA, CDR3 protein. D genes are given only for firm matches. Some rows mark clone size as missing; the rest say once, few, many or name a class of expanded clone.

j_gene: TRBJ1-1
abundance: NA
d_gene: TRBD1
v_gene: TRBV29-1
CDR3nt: TGCAGCGTGGCTGACAGGGGAATGAACACTGAAGCTTTCTTT
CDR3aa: CSVADRGMNTEAFF

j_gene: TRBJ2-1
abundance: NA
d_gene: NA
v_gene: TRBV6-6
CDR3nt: TGTGCCAGCAGAACCTTCAACCCGGATGAGCAGTTCTTC
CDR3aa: CASRTFNPDEQFF

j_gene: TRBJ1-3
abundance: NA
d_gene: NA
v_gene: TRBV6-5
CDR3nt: TGTGCCAGCAGTTACTTTGGCCTGACTGGAAACACCATATATTTT
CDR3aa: CASSYFGLTGNTIYF

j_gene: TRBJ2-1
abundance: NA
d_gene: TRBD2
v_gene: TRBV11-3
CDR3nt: TGTGCCAGCAGCTTTGGCGGGGGGTCCTACAATGAGCAGTTCTTC
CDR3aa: CASSFGGGSYNEQFF

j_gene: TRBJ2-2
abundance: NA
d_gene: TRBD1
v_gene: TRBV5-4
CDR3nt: TGTGCCAGCAGCTTCCGGGACAGGAACACCGGGGAGCTGTTTTTT
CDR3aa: CASSFRDRNTGELFF

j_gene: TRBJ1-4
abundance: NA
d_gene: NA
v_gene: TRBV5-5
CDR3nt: TGTGCCAGCAGCTTGGAAACGACAGGCGGGAATGAAAAACTGTTTTTT
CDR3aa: CASSLETTGGNEKLFF

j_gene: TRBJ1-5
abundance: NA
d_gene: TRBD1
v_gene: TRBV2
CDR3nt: TGTGCCAGCATCGGGGTCGGGACAGGGGAACAGCCCCAGCATTTT
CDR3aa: CASIGVGTGEQPQHF

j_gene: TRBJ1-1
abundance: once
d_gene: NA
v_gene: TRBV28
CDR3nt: TGTGCCAGCAGTTTAGTGAGAAGGAACACTGAAGCTTTCTTT
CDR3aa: CASSLVRRNTEAFF

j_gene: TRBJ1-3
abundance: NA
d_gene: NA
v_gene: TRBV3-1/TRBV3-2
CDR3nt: TGTGCCAGCAGCCTCCGGTCCTCTGGAAACACCATATATTTT
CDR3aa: CASSLRSSGNTIYF

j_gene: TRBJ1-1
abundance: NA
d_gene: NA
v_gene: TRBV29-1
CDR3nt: TGCAGCGTCGGTAAAACAGGGCTTGGGACTGAAGCTTTCTTT
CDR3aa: CSVGKTGLGTEAFF

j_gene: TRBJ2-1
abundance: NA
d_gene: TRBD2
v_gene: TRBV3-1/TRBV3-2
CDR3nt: TGTGCCAGCACCTTAGCGGGAGACGGGGTAGGTGAGCAGTTCTTC
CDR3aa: CASTLAGDGVGEQFF

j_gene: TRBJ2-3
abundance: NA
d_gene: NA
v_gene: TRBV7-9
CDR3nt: TGTGCCAGCAGCTTAGCCTCCTACTTGCAGTATTTT
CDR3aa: CASSLASYLQYF

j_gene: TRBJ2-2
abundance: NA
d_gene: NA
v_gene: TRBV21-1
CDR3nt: TGTGCCAGCATTTCCCCCCGGGACTCGAAACACCGGTCGAACACCGGGGAGCTGTTTTTT
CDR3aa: CASISPRDSKHRSNTGELFF

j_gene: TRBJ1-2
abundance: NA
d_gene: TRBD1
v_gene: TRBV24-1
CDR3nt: TGTGCCACCAGAGGGGGTCCGGGACAGGGCGACTATGGCTACACCTTC
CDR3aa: CATRGGPGQGDYGYTF

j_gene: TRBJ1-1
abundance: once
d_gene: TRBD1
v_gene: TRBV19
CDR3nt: TGTGCCAGTAGTAGCACAGGGGCCGGGGCTGAAGCTTTCTTT
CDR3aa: CASSSTGAGAEAFF

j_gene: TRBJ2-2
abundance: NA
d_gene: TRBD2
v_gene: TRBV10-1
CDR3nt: TGCGCCAGCAGTCCGGGGGGGGGTCTTAGCCGGGAGCTGTTTTTT
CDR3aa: CASSPGGGLSRELFF

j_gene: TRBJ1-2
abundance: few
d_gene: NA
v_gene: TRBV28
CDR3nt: TGTGCCAGCAGTTTCAGGGCAGGGAGGGGCTATGGCTACACCTTC
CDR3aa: CASSFRAGRGYGYTF

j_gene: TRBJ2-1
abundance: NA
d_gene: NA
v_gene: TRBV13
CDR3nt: TGTGCCAGCAGCTTAGGCTTAAATGAGCAGTTCTTC
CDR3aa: CASSLGLNEQFF

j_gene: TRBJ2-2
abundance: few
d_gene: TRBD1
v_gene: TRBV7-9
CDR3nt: TGTGCCAGCAGATTGACAGGGCAGGCCGGGGAGCTGTTTTTT
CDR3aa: CASRLTGQAGELFF

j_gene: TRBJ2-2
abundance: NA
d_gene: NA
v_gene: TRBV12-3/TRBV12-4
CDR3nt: TGTGCCAGCAGCCTCGTATCCGGGGAGCTGTTTTTT
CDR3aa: CASSLVSGELFF